The 27 T cell receptor beta chains given below trace back to one sample, sequenced in a study of PD-L1 blockade in urothelial cancer. Generated by immunoSEQ multiplex PCR, the TCRdb table keeps only in-frame clones and is missing some. The repertoire includes tens of thousands of clones, around 87% of them detected once, and under 2% sits in the top ten. Specified time point: pretreatment peripheral blood. Sequenced here: PBMCs, sampled around atezolizumab (anti-PD-L1) treatment. These receptors were obtained from a man between 60 and 75 years old with urothelial cancer.

CDR3: CASSSTSGGRETQYF. CDR3 DNA sequence: TGTGCCAGCAGCTCGACTAGCGGGGGGAGAGAGACCCAGTACTTC. The rearrangement uses TRBV5-4 and TRBJ2-5, with TRBD2 identical over 13 bases. CDR1 and CDR2 from the germline V gene are SGHNT and YYREEE (reference sequence). J gave up 4 bases and V 3 bases, and 3 bases lay outside the gene matches. The CDR3 runs to 15 residues.

The rearrangement joins TRBV18 to TRBJ1-4, with D possibly matching TRBD1 (5 bases). The CDR3 is 13 residues long. Germline CDR1 and CDR2: KGHSH and LQKENI. V was clipped by 4 bases and J by 5 bases, with 8 bases between them. CDR3 amino acids: CASSLRQNEKLFF. Here the CDR3 DNA reads TGTGCCAGCTCACTTAGACAGAATGAAAAACTGTTTTTT.

The chain employs TRBV25-1 and TRBJ2-7; D gene ambiguous. Deletions cut 5 bases from V and 8 bases from J, with 7 bases between. Germline lookup yields CDR1 MGHDK and CDR2 SYGVNS. CDR3 length: 10 amino acids. CDR3 region: CASSQLQQYF. CDR3 nucleotide sequence: TGTGCCAGCAGTCAGTTACAGCAGTACTTC.

This clone came up once. The chain is built from TRBV9 and TRBJ2-2, with D tentatively TRBD1 (6 bases). The V gene's germline CDR1 is SGDLS and CDR2 YYNGEE. The CDR3 is 16 residues long. Trimming cost V 0 bases and J 2 bases, with 11 bases left between them. Here the CDR3 DNA reads TGTGCCAGCAGCGTAGAGGCAGGGGTTAACACCGGGGAGCTGTTTTTT. Translated, it gives CASSVEAGVNTGELFF.

The chain is built from TRBV6-5 and TRBJ1-2, with TRBD1 matching over 10 bases. The CDR3 is made up of 15 amino acids. The J segment lost 3 bases and the V segment lost 2 bases, leaving 3 bases of the junction unmatched. Per the germline V gene, CDR1 is MNHEY and CDR2 is SVGAGI. Here the CDR3 reads CASSYATGGYYGYTF. CDR3 nucleotide sequence: TGTGCCAGCAGTTACGCGACAGGGGGCTACTATGGCTACACCTTC.

The J gene is TRBJ2-7, the V gene TRBV18; a weak D match, TRBD1 (6 bases). There are 13 residues in the CDR3. V was clipped by 3 bases and J by 3 bases, with 9 bases between them. Germline-derived CDR1 and CDR2 are KGHSH and LQKENI. The CDR3 DNA reads TGTGCCAGCTCACCCACAGGGATCTACGAGCAGTACTTC. It encodes CASSPTGIYEQYF.

The rearrangement links TRBV2 to TRBJ1-1; TRBD1 matches at 8 bases. Germline trimming cut 4 bases from V and 3 bases from J; bases unmatched to any gene: 10. The CDR3 consists of 16 residues. The germline CDR1 and CDR2 sequences are SNHLY and FYNNEI. The CDR3 reads CASSGDSYRGDTEAFF. The CDR3 DNA is TGTGCCAGCAGTGGAGACAGTTACAGGGGGGACACTGAAGCTTTCTTT.

The chain carries TRBV9 and TRBJ1-5; 9 positions match TRBD1. J lost 4 bases, V lost 4 bases, and 6 bases had no gene match. The CDR3 has 15 amino acids. Germline CDR1 reads SGDLS; CDR2 reads YYNGEE. In DNA, the CDR3 is TGTGCCAGCAGCCGCGGACAGGGGCATAATCAGCCCCAGCATTTT. It yields the protein CASSRGQGHNQPQHF. Filled out from reference TRBV9 and TRBJ1-5, the complete variable domain reads DSGVTQTPKHLITATGQRVTLRCSPRSGDLSVYWYQQSLDQGLQFLIQYYNGEERAKGNILERFSAQQFPDLHSELNLSSLELGDSALYFCASSRGQGHNQPQHFGDGTRLSIL.

V usage is TRBV19 and J usage is TRBJ1-5, with D possibly TRBD1 on 5 matching bases. This CDR3 contains 14 residues. The germline gives CDR1 LNHDA, CDR2 SQIVND (reference sequence). V was shortened by 6 bases and J by 1 base, with 10 bases between the two germline ends. The CDR3 loop reads CASRQGLSNQPQHF. The CDR3 coding sequence is TGTGCCAGTAGGCAGGGACTGAGCAATCAGCCCCAGCATTTT.

This chain uses TRBV30 with TRBJ2-6; D possibly corresponds to TRBD1 (6 bases). CDR1 is GTSNPN, CDR2 SVGIG, per germline (reference sequence). The V end lost 6 bases, the J end lost 4 bases, and 13 bases lay between the germline ends. This CDR3 is 14 amino acids long. CDR3 protein: CACRTGSGANVLTF. Written as DNA, the CDR3 is TGTGCCTGCCGAACAGGGTCGGGGGCCAACGTCCTGACTTTC.

This clone has only a few counts. This chain uses TRBV9 with TRBJ1-6; 7 nucleotides line up with TRBD1. Germline V CDR1 and CDR2: SGDLS, YYNGEE. The V gene end was trimmed by 4 bases and the J gene end by 7 bases; junction bases not matched to a gene: 5. The CDR3 covers 14 residues. The DNA for the CDR3 is TGTGCCAGCAGCCTAAGACAGGGAAATTCACCCCTCCACTTT. Translation: CASSLRQGNSPLHF.

CDR3 region: CASTWAGGRNEQFF. The CDR3 region has the DNA TGTGCCAGCACCTGGGCGGGAGGGCGGAATGAGCAGTTCTTC. V and J are TRBV2 and TRBJ2-1, with 9 bases aligning to TRBD2. CDR3 length: 14 residues. With 7 bases clipped from V and 7 bases from J, the junction kept 8 bases outside the gene matches. Germline loops: CDR1 SNHLY, CDR2 FYNNEI. Full variable domain (outside the CDR3, taken from reference TRBV2 and TRBJ2-1): EPEVTQTPSHQVTQMGQEVILRCVPISNHLYFYWYRQILGQKVEFLVSFYNNEISEKSEIFDDQFSVERPDGSNFTLKIRSTKLEDSAMYFCASTWAGGRNEQFFGPGTRLTVL.

The rearrangement uses TRBV2 and TRBJ2-6, with D maybe TRBD2 (6 bases). Trimming left V 4 bases short and J 2 bases short, with 9 bases between. The CDR3 sequence is 15 residues long. CDR1 and CDR2 from the germline V gene are SNHLY and FYNNEI. CDR3 sequence: CASSAAGTGANVLTF. CDR3 in DNA: TGTGCCAGCAGTGCCGCGGGGACTGGGGCCAACGTCCTGACTTTC.

The rearrangement joins TRBV28 to TRBJ1-5; D might be TRBD1 (5 bases). Germline loops: CDR1 MDHEN, CDR2 SYDVKM. The CDR3 runs to 14 residues. With 8 bases removed from V and 6 bases from J, the gap between germline ends came to 17 bases. The CDR3 nucleotides are TGTGCCAGCTATGGGAGGAGGGACGTTCAGCCCCAGCATTTT. It specifies CASYGRRDVQPQHF.

The J gene is TRBJ2-2, the V gene TRBV9; 7 positions agree with TRBD1. V lost 4 bases and J lost 7; bases outside the gene matches: 7. The CDR3 is 14 residues long. Germline V gene data show CDR1 as SGDLS and CDR2 as YYNGEE. The CDR3 loop reads CASSPTGRVGELFF. The CDR3 DNA is TGTGCCAGCAGCCCGACAGGGCGCGTCGGGGAGCTGTTTTTT.

The rearrangement joins TRBV5-1 to TRBJ2-3, with 13 bases fitting TRBD2. V was clipped by 4 bases and J by 1 base; unmatched bases: 9. Germline assignment: CDR1 SGHRS and CDR2 YFSETQ. The CDR3 sequence is 18 residues long. CDR3 nucleotide sequence: TGCGCCAGCAGCCCGGGACTAGCGGGGCGGACTCGCACAGATACGCAGTATTTT. This gives the protein CASSPGLAGRTRTDTQYF. The entire variable domain, with the rest obtained from reference TRBV5-1 and TRBJ2-3, is as follows: KAGVTQTPRYLIKTRGQQVTLSCSPISGHRSVSWYQQTPGQGLQFLFEYFSETQRNKGNFPGRFSGRQFSNSRSEMNVSTLELGDSALYLCASSPGLAGRTRTDTQYFGPGTRLTVL.

Only one count was recorded for this clone. The genes are TRBV5-5 and TRBJ1-6; D is undetermined. The CDR3 length is 14 residues. CDR1 SGHKS and CDR2 YYEKEE come from the germline V gene (reference sequence). Trimming shortened V by 0 bases and J by 5 bases, and 6 bases separated the two germline ends. CDR3: CASSLGTDNSPLHF. Written as DNA, the CDR3 is TGTGCCAGCAGCTTGGGGACTGATAATTCACCCCTCCACTTT.

V is TRBV2 and J is TRBJ2-7; D perhaps matches TRBD2 (5 bases). This CDR3 has 13 amino acids. V lost 2 bases and J lost 3, with 8 bases in between. Germline CDR1 and CDR2: SNHLY and FYNNEI. The CDR3 reads CASSESGNYEQYF. Here the CDR3 DNA reads TGTGCCAGCAGTGAATCGGGGAACTACGAGCAGTACTTC.

V is TRBV7-2 and J is TRBJ2-1; TRBD1 is a possible D gene (5 bases). Between the trimmed V and J ends, which lost 1 base and 0 bases, there was a span of 10 bases. CDR1 is SGHTA, CDR2 FQGNSA, per germline. The CDR3 extends over 16 amino acids. The CDR3 loop is CASSLVGQGSYNEQFF. CDR3 coding DNA: TGTGCCAGCAGCTTAGTCGGGCAGGGCTCCTACAATGAGCAGTTCTTC.

The rearrangement joins TRBV4-3 to TRBJ2-7; 15 bases fit TRBD2. CDR1 is LGHNA and CDR2 is YSLEER in the germline V gene. V dropped 3 bases and J dropped 3; count of bases not matched to a gene: 3. This CDR3 is built from 16 residues. The CDR3 protein is CASSQGGLAGGYEQYF. CDR3 bases: TGCGCCAGCAGCCAGGGGGGACTAGCGGGGGGCTACGAGCAGTACTTC.

The gene calls are TRBV5-4 and TRBJ2-7, with TRBD1 matching over 11 bases. The junction had 6 bases not matched to a gene; V was cut back by 4 bases and J by 3 bases. Germline V gene sequence: CDR1 SGHNT, CDR2 YYREEE (reference sequence). The CDR3 contains 15 residues. CDR3: CASSPRGTGGYEQYF. CDR3 bases: TGTGCCAGCAGCCCCCGCGGGACAGGGGGCTACGAGCAGTACTTC.

The J gene is TRBJ1-2, the V gene TRBV5-4; 8 bases agree with TRBD1. Trimming took 1 base from V and 6 from J; bases not matched to a gene: 5. The CDR3 consists of 14 residues. Germline V CDR1 and CDR2: SGHNT, YYREEE (reference sequence). This chain's CDR3 is CASSLRQGADGYTF. The CDR3, as DNA: TGTGCCAGCAGCTTGAGGCAGGGGGCCGATGGCTACACCTTC.

V is TRBV5-1 and J is TRBJ2-1; the match to TRBD1 covers 10 bases. Germline V gene lookup returns CDR1 SGHRS and CDR2 YFSETQ. Germline trimming cut 4 bases from V and 8 bases from J; bases unmatched to any gene: 12. This CDR3 comprises 16 residues. Here the CDR3 reads CASSISTGGGIDEQFF. The DNA for the CDR3 is TGCGCCAGCAGCATCTCGACAGGGGGCGGGATAGATGAGCAGTTCTTC.

The chain uses TRBV28 and TRBJ1-2, with 8 nucleotides matching TRBD1. Germline assignment: CDR1 MDHEN and CDR2 SYDVKM. The CDR3 is 13 residues long. V was clipped by 2 bases and J by 8 bases; unmatched bases: 4. CDR3 protein: CASSLQGAKGYTF. The DNA for the CDR3 is TGTGCCAGCAGTTTACAGGGGGCTAAAGGCTACACCTTC.

The chain is built from TRBV30 and TRBJ2-5; TRBD2 aligns across 11 bases. This CDR3 comprises 14 residues. CDR1 is GTSNPN and CDR2 is SVGIG in the germline V gene (reference sequence). V shed 2 bases and J 4 bases; nucleotides not matched to a gene: 3. CDR3 sequence: CAWSTLAGGETQYF. In DNA form, the CDR3 reads TGTGCCTGGAGTACCCTAGCGGGGGGAGAGACCCAGTACTTC. The variable domain in full, completed from reference TRBV30 and TRBJ2-5, reads SQTIHQWPATLVQPVGSPLSLECTVEGTSNPNLYWYRQAAGRGLQLLFYSVGIGQISSEVPQNLSASRPQDRQFILSSKKLLLSDSGFYLCAWSTLAGGETQYFGPGTRLLVL.

The gene calls are TRBV5-1 and TRBJ2-3; the match to TRBD2 covers 12 bases. V trimming: 2 bases; J trimming: 0 bases; junction bases outside the gene matches: 1. Germline V gene sequence: CDR1 SGHRS, CDR2 YFSETQ. This CDR3 has 16 residues. The CDR3 DNA sequence: TGCGCCAGCAGCTTCGGGACTAGCGGGAGCACAGATACGCAGTATTTT. The encoded protein is CASSFGTSGSTDTQYF.

This chain's CDR3 is CASSPGDRGSYEQYF. DNA of the CDR3: TGTGCCAGCTCACCCGGAGACAGGGGCTCCTACGAGCAGTACTTC. The chain carries TRBV18 and TRBJ2-7; 8 nucleotides agree with TRBD1. The length of the CDR3 is 15 residues. The germline V gene has CDR1 KGHSH and CDR2 LQKENI. J gave up 0 bases and V 3 bases, and 4 bases lay outside the gene matches.